This T cell receptor beta chain was identified during a study of cytomegalovirus exposure and HLA in healthy donors. Germline V gene lookup returns CDR1 SGHTS and CDR2 YDEGEE. The CDR3 consists of 17 residues. Between the trimmed V and J ends, which lost 0 bases and 2 bases, there was a span of 14 bases. Both 60 Vbeta primers and 13 Jbeta primers went into the PCR. Only in-frame clones appear in the TCRdb table, and some are missing; sequencing was by immunoSEQ multiplex PCR. In the table there are 220,000 or so clones, around four fifths of which are singletons. The chain joins TRBV5-8 to TRBJ2-2; TRBD1 might be the D (5 bases). This TCR came from a man aged 50-59 years in good health and CMV-seronegative. Source material: PBMCs. DNA of the CDR3: TGTGCCAGCAGCTTGGCCCGGTCAGGGCGAAACACCGGGGAGCTGTTTTTT. Translation gives CASSLARSGRNTGELFF.